The TCR beta chain under discussion was sequenced for a study of CD8 T cells in ankylosing spondylitis. Quantitative 5'-RACE with molecular barcodes produced the TCR beta libraries. Each CDR3 protein is one row after TCRdb ran MiXCR on the 5' RACE reads. The table shows about 150,000 distinct CDR3 sequences, with under 45% occurring only once. This clonotype originated in a male donor with ankylosing spondylitis. Sequencing was performed on synovial fluid, either unsorted or a sorted T cell fraction (not recorded which).

The CDR3 coding sequence is TGCAGCGTTGTGGCCGCCGGGGAGCTGTTTTTT. Its protein is CSVVAAGELFF. The chain has TRBV29-1 and TRBJ2-2; no reliable D call. The germline V gene encodes CDR1 SQVTM and CDR2 ANQGSEA. CDR3 length: 11 amino acids. The germline V and J ends were trimmed by 4 bases and 6 bases, with 6 bases remaining between them.